These 31 T cell receptor beta chains share one sample of origin, sequenced in a study of T cell responses to AZD1222 COVID-19 vaccine. Method: immunoSEQ multiplex PCR; TCRdb's copy keeps in-frame clones and lacks some. Here the sample spans 94,000 or so clones, roughly nine tenths being singletons. The specimen was peripheral blood, collected on day 0 of AZD1222 vaccination. The receptors originated from an adult in good health.

The chain has TRBV4-1 and TRBJ1-4; D call uncertain. The CDR3 covers 18 residues. Trimming shortened V by 1 base and J by 0 bases, and 15 bases separated the two germline ends. Per the germline V gene, CDR1 is MGHRA and CDR2 is YSYEKL. CDR3 sequence reads: CASSQGSWLLPTNEKLFF. DNA for the CDR3: TGCGCCAGCAGCCAAGGGAGTTGGCTTTTACCAACTAATGAAAAACTGTTTTTT.

The genes are TRBV29-1 and TRBJ1-4; tentatively, D is TRBD1 (6 bases). The ends were cut back, 4 bases at V and 8 bases at J, with 23 bases in the middle. The CDR3 extends over 16 amino acids. The germline CDR1 and CDR2 sequences are SQVTM and ANQGSEA. The CDR3, as DNA: TGCAGCGTTGGTTCACAGGGAATGTTCATTATAGAAAAACTGTTTTTT. It specifies CSVGSQGMFIIEKLFF. Filled out from reference TRBV29-1 and TRBJ1-4, the complete variable domain reads SAVISQKPSRDICQRGTSLTIQCQVDSQVTMMFWYRQQPGQSLTLIATANQGSEATYESGFVIDKFPISRPNLTFSTLTVSNMSPEDSSIYLCSVGSQGMFIIEKLFFGSGTQLSVL.

The genes are TRBV10-1 and TRBJ2-3, with no clear D. CDR1 WNHNN and CDR2 SYGVQD come from the germline V gene (reference sequence). The V end lost 3 bases, the J end lost 2 bases, and 6 bases lay between the germline ends. The CDR3 runs 13 residues. The CDR3 DNA reads as TGCGCCAGCAGTGAAGCCCCCACAGATACGCAGTATTTT. It specifies CASSEAPTDTQYF.

This clone was seen a few times. The chain combines TRBV7-8 with TRBJ2-7; D remains unclear. V lost 1 base and J 6 bases, leaving 10 bases between the germline ends. From germline, CDR1 is SGHVS and CDR2 FQNEAQ. The CDR3 sequence is 13 residues long. In DNA form, the CDR3 reads TGTGCCAGCAGCTTAGGGGTAAGCACCGAGCAGTACTTC. Protein product: CASSLGVSTEQYF.

The rearrangement links TRBV28 to TRBJ2-5; unclear D gene. Trimming cost V 2 bases and J 5 bases, with 3 bases left between them. This CDR3 spans 11 amino acids. Germline V lookup: CDR1 MDHEN, CDR2 SYDVKM. Here the CDR3 reads CASSLSETQYF. In DNA form, the CDR3 reads TGTGCCAGCAGTTTAAGTGAGACCCAGTACTTC.

This chain links TRBV5-6 with TRBJ1-1; D perhaps matches TRBD1 (6 bases). Trimming removed 4 bases from V and 0 bases from J, with 10 bases in between. CDR1 and CDR2 from the germline V gene are SGHDT and YYEEEE. There are 14 residues in the CDR3. The CDR3 protein is CASSAYRVNTEAFF. Written as DNA, the CDR3 is TGTGCCAGCAGCGCGTACAGGGTGAACACTGAAGCTTTCTTT.

The chain couples TRBV7-2 to TRBJ2-2; perhaps TRBD1 as D (6 bases). The CDR3 extends over 16 amino acids. Germline V lookup: CDR1 SGHTA, CDR2 FQGNSA. The V end was cut by 4 bases, the J end by 1 base, with 13 bases between. CDR3 nucleotide sequence: TGTGCCAGCAGCTCGGCGGCAGGGGTGAACACCGGGGAGCTGTTTTTT. Protein: CASSSAAGVNTGELFF.

The rearrangement uses TRBV3-1 (or the pseudogene TRBV3-2) and TRBJ1-4, with no clear D. Germline CDR1 LGHDT, CDR2 YNNKEL (reference sequence). The CDR3 length is 15 residues. The V and J ends lost 4 bases and 2 bases respectively, with 11 bases between them. The CDR3 DNA follows: TGTGCCAGCAGCCCCCCAGAGGCCACTAATGAAAAACTGTTTTTT. As protein: CASSPPEATNEKLFF.

This rearrangement joins TRBV7-3 to TRBJ1-1, with D perhaps matching TRBD1 (6 bases). V was pared by 5 bases and J by 4 bases, with 17 bases between. This CDR3 contains 15 residues. Germline V lookup: CDR1 SGHTA, CDR2 FQGTGA. The CDR3: CASSLGAGAATEAFF. As DNA, the CDR3 is TGTGCCAGCAGCCTAGGGGCGGGGGCTGCCACTGAAGCTTTCTTT.

This chain connects TRBV19 to TRBJ1-2; 7 positions agree with TRBD1. This CDR3 region has 12 residues. V lost 5 bases and J lost 8; bases outside the gene matches: 5. Germline-derived CDR1 and CDR2 are LNHDA and SQIVND (reference sequence). In nucleotides, the CDR3 is TGTGCCAGTAGTCCCCAGGGGGGAGGCTACACCTTC. Protein: CASSPQGGGYTF.

The rearrangement joins TRBV5-1 to TRBJ2-7; 7 bases match TRBD1. CDR1 and CDR2 (germline): SGHRS, YFSETQ. Losses at the gene ends were 4 bases for V and 9 bases for J; bases not matched to a gene: 19. The CDR3 consists of 16 residues. The DNA for the CDR3 is TGCGCCAGCAGCCGGGAAGGGACAGCAGAAAAAGGGCGGCAGTACTTC. This encodes CASSREGTAEKGRQYF.

The chain joins TRBV28 to TRBJ1-6; 8 bases are shared with TRBD1. In germline, CDR1 is MDHEN, CDR2 SYDVKM. The V gene end was trimmed by 6 bases and the J gene end by 13 bases; junction bases not matched to a gene: 14. CDR3 length: 15 amino acids. The CDR3, as DNA: TGTGCCAGCAGCTCCCCCGGGACAGGAGAAGGGCCCCTCCACTTT. It is translated as CASSSPGTGEGPLHF.

The sample holds a few counts of this clone. The CDR3, as DNA: TGTGCCAGTAACCTCGCGGGGGGGCCTCGAGCTTTCTTT. It encodes CASNLAGGPRAFF. V gene TRBV19 combines with J gene TRBJ1-1, with D maybe TRBD1 (6 bases). Germline V gene lookup returns CDR1 LNHDA and CDR2 SQIVND (reference sequence). V lost 7 bases, J lost 10 bases, and 19 bases lay in between. CDR3 length: 13 residues.

This clone was recorded a few times. The chain's CDR3 is CASSMARGPGYEQYF. As DNA, the CDR3 is TGTGCCAGTAGTATGGCTAGGGGACCCGGCTACGAGCAGTACTTC. The chain has TRBV19 and TRBJ2-7; D possibly matches TRBD1 or TRBD2 (5 bases each). Germline values: CDR1 LNHDA, CDR2 SQIVND (reference sequence). This CDR3 region has 15 residues. The V end was cut by 3 bases, the J end by 3 bases, with 15 bases between.

The chain uses TRBV7-8 and TRBJ1-1, with unresolved D. The ends were cut back, 0 bases at V and 4 bases at J, with 15 bases in the middle. CDR3 size: 16 residues. CDR1 SGHVS and CDR2 FQNEAQ come from the germline V gene. CDR3 DNA: TGTGCCAGCAGCTTAGCTCTCACAACCCTGCGCACTGAAGCTTTCTTT. Translated: CASSLALTTLRTEAFF.

In its sample, this clone was seen once. This chain links TRBV5-4 with TRBJ1-1; D call uncertain. V lost 2 bases, J lost 5 bases, and 19 bases lay in between. The CDR3 contains 16 residues. Per germline, CDR1 SGHNT and CDR2 YYREEE (reference sequence). CDR3 nucleotide sequence: TGTGCCAGCAGCTTATTATCCCCGGGCGCGGGGACTGAAGCTTTCTTT. It yields the protein CASSLLSPGAGTEAFF.

The chain uses TRBV7-3 and TRBJ1-4, with D possibly matching TRBD1 (5 bases). The CDR3 consists of 15 residues. Trimming took off 1 base at V and 3 bases at J, with 9 bases between the two ends. Looked up from germline, CDR1 is SGHTA and CDR2 is FQGTGA. The DNA of the CDR3 is TGTGCCAGCAGCTTAAAGGCAGGGCCTAATGAAAAACTGTTTTTT. Amino acids: CASSLKAGPNEKLFF.

V gene TRBV2 combines with J gene TRBJ1-2; unclear D gene. The CDR3 loop spans 17 amino acids. Germline CDR1 reads SNHLY; CDR2 reads FYNNEI. The V gene lost 7 bases and the J gene lost 2 bases, with 23 bases spanning the gap. The CDR3 spells CASKPHFDGRGNYGYTF. Written as DNA, the CDR3 is TGTGCCAGCAAACCCCACTTTGATGGACGGGGAAACTATGGCTACACCTTC.

The CDR3 DNA is TGTGCCAGCAGTGACATAGGGACAGGGACTGAAGCTTTCTTT. Encoded protein: CASSDIGTGTEAFF. The V and J genes are TRBV6-2 or TRBV6-3 and TRBJ1-1; 9 bases align to TRBD1. Germline V gene lookup returns CDR1 MNHEY and CDR2 SVGEGT. V shed 5 bases, J shed 5 bases, and the junction held 6 bases outside the gene matches. CDR3 size: 14 residues.

The chain combines TRBV6-5 with TRBJ1-1; D is possibly TRBD1 (5 bases). V was shortened by 7 bases and J by 3 bases, with 15 bases between the two germline ends. This CDR3 region has 14 residues. CDR1 MNHEY and CDR2 SVGAGI come from the germline V gene. CDR3 coding DNA: TGTGCCAGCACCGTCAACAGAGGGGACACTGAAGCTTTCTTT. Its protein is CASTVNRGDTEAFF.

The genes are TRBV12-3 or TRBV12-4 and TRBJ2-7, with D possibly matching TRBD2 (6 bases). V was clipped by 3 bases and J by 3 bases, with 9 bases between them. This CDR3 region has 13 residues. In nucleotides, the CDR3 is TGTGCCAGCAGTTTCGGGGGATTCTACGAGCAGTACTTC. Protein product: CASSFGGFYEQYF.

The rearrangement uses TRBV19 and TRBJ2-7, with D maybe TRBD1 (5 bases). The V gene lost 1 base and the J gene lost 2 bases, with 12 bases spanning the gap. From germline, CDR1 is LNHDA and CDR2 SQIVND (reference sequence). CDR3 size: 15 residues. The DNA of the CDR3 is TGTGCCAGTAGTATAGGACAGATCGAAGCCTACGAGCAGTACTTC. It translates to CASSIGQIEAYEQYF. Based on the CDR3 plus reference TRBV19 and TRBJ2-7, the full variable domain is DGGITQSPKYLFRKEGQNVTLSCEQNLNHDAMYWYRQDPGQGLRLIYYSQIVNDFQKGDIAEGYSVSREKKESFPLTVTSAQKNPTAFYLCASSIGQIEAYEQYFGPGTRLTVT.

V gene TRBV27 combines with J gene TRBJ1-2, with 7 bases aligning to TRBD1. Trimming took 4 bases from V and 4 from J; bases not matched to a gene: 6. Germline V gene lookup returns CDR1 MNHEY and CDR2 SMNVEV (reference sequence). The CDR3 is 14 amino acids. The CDR3 region has the DNA TGTGCCAGCAGTTCACAGCGACAGGGCTATGGCTACACCTTC. It yields the protein CASSSQRQGYGYTF.

The J gene is TRBJ2-7, the V gene TRBV19; the D gene is possibly TRBD2 (6 bases). This CDR3 region has 15 residues. Per germline, CDR1 LNHDA and CDR2 SQIVND (reference sequence). The V end lost 3 bases, the J end lost 1 base, and 13 bases lay between the germline ends. The chain's CDR3 is CASSIGAGGSYEQYF. As DNA, the CDR3 is TGTGCCAGTAGTATTGGGGCCGGGGGATCCTACGAGCAGTACTTC.

This chain uses TRBV4-3 with TRBJ2-1, with a possible D match to TRBD2 (5 bases). The CDR3 spans 14 residues. V lost 4 bases, J lost 9 bases, and 16 bases lay in between. Germline loops: CDR1 LGHNA, CDR2 YSLEER. DNA for the CDR3: TGCGCCAGCAGCCTGCTTGGGCCGGGGAGTGAGCAGTTCTTC. Translation: CASSLLGPGSEQFF.

This chain uses TRBV19 with TRBJ1-1; unclear D gene. Trimming took off 3 bases at V and 1 base at J, with 12 bases between the two ends. This CDR3 region has 15 residues. Germline loops: CDR1 LNHDA, CDR2 SQIVND (reference sequence). The CDR3, as DNA: TGTGCCAGTAGTATTTACAGCAGCTCGAACACTGAAGCTTTCTTT. The encoded protein is CASSIYSSSNTEAFF.

This clone was detected a few times. V and J are TRBV2 and TRBJ1-5; a possible D gene is TRBD1 (5 bases). Per the germline V gene, CDR1 is SNHLY and CDR2 is FYNNEI. V lost 6 bases and J lost 4, with 19 bases in between. The CDR3 has 16 amino acids. The CDR3 nucleotides read TGTGCCAGCAGACCAGGGCGGGCCCTGTCTAATCAGCCCCAGCATTTT. The encoded protein is CASRPGRALSNQPQHF.

This chain links TRBV18 with TRBJ1-6; no definite D call. Trimming cost V 0 bases and J 7 bases, with 7 bases left between them. The length of the CDR3 is 14 residues. Germline CDR1 and CDR2: KGHSH and LQKENI. The CDR3 sequence is CASSPPFANSPLHF. DNA for the CDR3: TGTGCCAGCTCACCACCGTTCGCCAATTCACCCCTCCACTTT.

V and J are TRBV5-5 and TRBJ1-5, with D perhaps matching TRBD1 (5 bases). CDR1 is SGHKS and CDR2 is YYEKEE in the germline V gene (reference sequence). CDR3 length: 15 residues. V was clipped by 2 bases and J by 5 bases, with 14 bases between them. The DNA for the CDR3 is TGTGCCAGCAGCTTCGACAGCCCCTGGGATCAGCCCCAGCATTTT. Its translation is CASSFDSPWDQPQHF.

DNA for the CDR3: TGTGCCAGCAGTTCGACAGGACCCCAGGATGGCTACACCTTC. This gives the protein CASSSTGPQDGYTF. The chain employs TRBV6-6 and TRBJ1-2; possibly TRBD1 for D (6 bases). V lost 4 bases and J lost 6, with 15 bases in between. The CDR3 sequence is 14 residues long. CDR1 is MNHNY, CDR2 SVGAGI, per germline (reference sequence).

The V call is TRBV14, the J call TRBJ2-1; D gene ambiguous. Per germline, CDR1 SGHDN and CDR2 FVKESK. CDR3 length: 15 amino acids. V dropped 0 bases and J dropped 4 bases, with 10 bases sitting between them. The CDR3 loop reads CASSQDKGIYNEQFF. The CDR3 nucleotides read TGTGCCAGCAGCCAAGATAAGGGTATTTACAATGAGCAGTTCTTC.